The clone carrying this T cell receptor (beta chain) was observed many times. Its target is not known. Time point of the sample: newly diagnosed GD, antithyroid drugs for less than 3 months. Making the TCR library involved RNA that had been extracted from PBMCs. Construction of TCR beta libraries relied on iRepertoire HTBI primers and on Arm-PCR targeting CDR3 regions. Original processing methods: Taken together, the samples had roughly 63 TRBV and 13 to 15 TRBJ segments identified. TCRdb used MiXCR to reprocess the multiplex PCR reads, holding one entry per CDR3 protein. For this entry, the V and J calls and clone size follow TCRdb and not the study's own pipeline. The sample carries 300,000 to 400,000 distinct CDR3 sequences, roughly a sixth recorded once. These data belong to a study of regulatory T cells in long-lasting Graves disease. At the level of the study: Duration of antithyroid drug therapy among newly diagnosed Graves' patients was under 3 months. Study results and limitations: Comparison showed that persistent patients shared more public clonotypes (under 3,000) than new patients (966). Newly diagnosed disease favored TRBV20-1 and TRBJ2-1 over persistent disease.

The V end lost 7 bases, the J end lost 2 bases, and 18 bases lay between the germline ends. Germline loops: CDR1 LNHDA, CDR2 SQIVND (reference sequence). The CDR3 spans 16 residues. The chain uses TRBV19 and TRBJ2-1; perhaps TRBD2 as D (5 bases). Sequenced here: peripheral blood mononuclear cells (PBMCs), sampled at new diagnosis, from a patient treated with antithyroid drugs. The clonotype was recovered from a female donor with Graves disease. The CDR3 sequence: CASTLAPAGAYNEQFF. DNA for the CDR3: TGTGCCAGTACCCTTGCGCCGGCGGGTGCCTACAATGAGCAGTTCTTC.